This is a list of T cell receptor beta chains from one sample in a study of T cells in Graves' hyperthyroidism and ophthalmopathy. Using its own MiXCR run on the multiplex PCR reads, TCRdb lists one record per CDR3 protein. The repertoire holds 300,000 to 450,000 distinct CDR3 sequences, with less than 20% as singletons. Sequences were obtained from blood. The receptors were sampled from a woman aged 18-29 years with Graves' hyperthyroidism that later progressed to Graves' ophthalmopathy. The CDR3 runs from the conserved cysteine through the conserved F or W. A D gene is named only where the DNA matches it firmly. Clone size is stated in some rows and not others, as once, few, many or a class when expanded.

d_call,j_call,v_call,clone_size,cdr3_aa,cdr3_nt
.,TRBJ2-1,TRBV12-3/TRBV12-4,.,CASSSRFQSSYNEQFF,TGTGCCAGCAGTTCTCGGTTTCAGAGCTCCTACAATGAGCAGTTCTTC
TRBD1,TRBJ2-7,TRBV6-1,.,CASSPPGQVLYEQYF,TGTGCCAGCAGTCCCCCGGGACAGGTCCTCTACGAGCAGTACTTC
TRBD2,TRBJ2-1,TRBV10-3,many,CAISEQREVDNEQFF,TGTGCCATCAGTGAACAGCGGGAGGTAGACAATGAGCAGTTCTTC
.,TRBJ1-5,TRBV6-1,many,CASSVGHSNQPQHF,TGTGCCAGCAGTGTAGGGCATAGCAATCAGCCCCAGCATTTT
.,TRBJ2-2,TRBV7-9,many,CASSLYLGELFF,TGTGCCAGCAGCTTATATCTCGGGGAGCTGTTTTTT
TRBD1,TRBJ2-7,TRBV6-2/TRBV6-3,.,CASSTSTGSPYEQYF,TGTGCCAGCAGTACCTCGACAGGGAGCCCCTACGAGCAGTACTTC
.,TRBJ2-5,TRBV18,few,CASSRMRETQYF,TGTGCCAGCTCACGCATGCGGGAGACCCAGTACTTC
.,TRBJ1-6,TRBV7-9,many,CASNKGQEYNSPLHF,TGTGCCAGCAACAAGGGGCAGGAGTATAATTCACCCCTCCACTTT
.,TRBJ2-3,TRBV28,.,CASISGRGTDTQYF,TGTGCCAGCATCTCGGGGCGGGGCACAGATACGCAGTATTTT
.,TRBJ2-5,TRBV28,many,CASSTHHTTGFLQETQYF,TGTGCCAGCAGTACCCACCATACAACGGGCTTCCTTCAAGAGACCCAGTACTTC
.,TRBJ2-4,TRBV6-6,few,CASSYSGRGQKDNIQYF,TGTGCCAGCAGTTACTCGGGGAGGGGACAGAAGGATAACATTCAGTACTTC
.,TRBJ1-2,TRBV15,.,CATSRDRELNGYTF,TGTGCCACCAGCAGAGATCGGGAGCTTAATGGCTACACCTTC
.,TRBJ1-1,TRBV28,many,CASSLQLEAFF,TGTGCCAGCAGTTTACAGTTGGAAGCTTTCTTT